This T cell receptor beta chain was sequenced during a study of blood T cell repertoires in COVID-19. Study-wide background: Samples of COVID-19 (acute and convalescent) were obtained from the United States, Italy and Spain. From T cells, B-cell-depleted T cells, or PBMCs came the material, which was cDNA or gDNA.

Patients in Seattle were enrolled during active infection, then followed longitudinally. The CDR3 extends over 17 amino acids. Germline CDR1 reads LNHDA; CDR2 reads SQIVND (reference sequence). Trimming pared 6 bases from V and 1 base from J, leaving 21 bases between. Repertoires were generated with immunoSEQ multiplex PCR, while TCRdb's copy carries only in-frame clones and drops some. This table has more than 300,000 clones, over 75% appearing once. This sequence was found in a woman in her 30s with COVID-19, enrolled during active disease. The sample taken for sequencing was peripheral blood. The genes are TRBV19 and TRBJ1-1, with TRBD1 as a possible D gene (5 bases). CDR3 in amino acids: CASSLPGRGVSNTEAFF. CDR3 nucleotides: TGTGCCAGTAGCCTTCCGGGGCGCGGGGTCTCGAACACTGAAGCTTTCTTT. Full variable domain (remainder filled in from reference TRBV19 and TRBJ1-1): DGGITQSPKYLFRKEGQNVTLSCEQNLNHDAMYWYRQDPGQGLRLIYYSQIVNDFQKGDIAEGYSVSREKKESFPLTVTSAQKNPTAFYLCASSLPGRGVSNTEAFFGQGTRLTVV.